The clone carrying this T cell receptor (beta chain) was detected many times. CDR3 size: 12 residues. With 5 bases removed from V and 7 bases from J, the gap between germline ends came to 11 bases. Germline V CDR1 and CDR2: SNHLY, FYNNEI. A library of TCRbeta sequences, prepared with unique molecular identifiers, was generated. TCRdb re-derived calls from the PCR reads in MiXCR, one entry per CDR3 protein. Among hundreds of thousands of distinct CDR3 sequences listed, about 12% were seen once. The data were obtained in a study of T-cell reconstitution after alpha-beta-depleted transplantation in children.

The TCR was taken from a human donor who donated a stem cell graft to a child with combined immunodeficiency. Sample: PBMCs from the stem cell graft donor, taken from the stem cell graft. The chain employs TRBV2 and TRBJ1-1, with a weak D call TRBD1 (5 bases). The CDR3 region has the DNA TGTGCCAGCAGTTCCCAGACAGATGAAGCTTTCTTT. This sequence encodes CASSSQTDEAFF.